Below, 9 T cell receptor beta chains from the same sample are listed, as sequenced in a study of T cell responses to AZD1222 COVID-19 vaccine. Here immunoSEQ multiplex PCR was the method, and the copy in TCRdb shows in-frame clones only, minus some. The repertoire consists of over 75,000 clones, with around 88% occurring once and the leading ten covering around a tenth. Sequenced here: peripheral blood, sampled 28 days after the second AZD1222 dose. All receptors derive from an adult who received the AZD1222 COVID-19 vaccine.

The CDR3 protein is CAIGTGQINYGYTF. Written as DNA, the CDR3 is TGTGCCATCGGCACGGGACAGATAAACTATGGCTACACCTTC. This rearrangement joins TRBV10-3 to TRBJ1-2, with 7 bases fitting TRBD1. The length of the CDR3 is 14 residues. Germline CDR1 is ENHRY and CDR2 is SYGVKD. V shed 8 bases, J shed 2 bases, and the junction held 8 bases outside the gene matches.

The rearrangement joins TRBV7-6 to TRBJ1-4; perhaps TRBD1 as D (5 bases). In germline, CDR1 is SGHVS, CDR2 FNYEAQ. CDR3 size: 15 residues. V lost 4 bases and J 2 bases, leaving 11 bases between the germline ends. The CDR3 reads CASSWGEGTNEKLFF. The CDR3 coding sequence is TGTGCCAGCAGCTGGGGCGAAGGGACTAATGAAAAACTGTTTTTT. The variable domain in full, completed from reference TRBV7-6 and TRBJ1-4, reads GAGVSQSPRYKVTKRGQDVALRCDPISGHVSLYWYRQALGQGPEFLTYFNYEAQQDKSGLPNDRFSAERPEGSISTLTIQRTEQRDSAMYRCASSWGEGTNEKLFFGSGTQLSVL.

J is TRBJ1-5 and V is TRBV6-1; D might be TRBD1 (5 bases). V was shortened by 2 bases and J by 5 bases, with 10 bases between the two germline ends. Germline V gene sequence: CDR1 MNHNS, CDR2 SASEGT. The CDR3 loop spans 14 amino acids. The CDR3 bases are TGTGCCAGCAGTGAAAGGGGATGGGATCAGCCCCAGCATTTT. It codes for CASSERGWDQPQHF.

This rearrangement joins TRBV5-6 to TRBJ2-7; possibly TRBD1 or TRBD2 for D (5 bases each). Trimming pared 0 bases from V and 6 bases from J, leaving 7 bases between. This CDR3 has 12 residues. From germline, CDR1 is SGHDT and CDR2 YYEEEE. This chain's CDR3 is CASSLGGAEQYF. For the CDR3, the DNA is TGTGCCAGCAGCTTGGGAGGGGCCGAGCAGTACTTC.

CDR3 nucleotide sequence: TGTGCCACCAGTGGCCGGGACAGAAGCGGCCAGCCCCAGCATTTT. This encodes CATSGRDRSGQPQHF. The V call is TRBV24-1, the J call TRBJ1-5, with 7 bases identical to TRBD1. The CDR3 has 15 residues. V was pared by 5 bases and J by 7 bases, with 10 bases of the junction left unmatched. CDR1 and CDR2 (germline): KGHDR, SFDVKD.

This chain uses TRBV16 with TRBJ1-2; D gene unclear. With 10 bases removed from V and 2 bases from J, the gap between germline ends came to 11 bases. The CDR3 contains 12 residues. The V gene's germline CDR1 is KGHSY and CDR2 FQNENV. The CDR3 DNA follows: TGTGCCATTAGGATCCCCAACTATGGCTACACCTTC. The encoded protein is CAIRIPNYGYTF.

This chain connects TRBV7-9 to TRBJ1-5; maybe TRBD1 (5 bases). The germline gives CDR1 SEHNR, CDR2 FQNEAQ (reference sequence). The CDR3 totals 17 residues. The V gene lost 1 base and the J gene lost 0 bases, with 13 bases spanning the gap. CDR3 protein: CASSLGSGPYSNQPQHF. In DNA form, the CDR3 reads TGTGCCAGCAGCTTAGGTTCGGGGCCTTATAGCAATCAGCCCCAGCATTTT.

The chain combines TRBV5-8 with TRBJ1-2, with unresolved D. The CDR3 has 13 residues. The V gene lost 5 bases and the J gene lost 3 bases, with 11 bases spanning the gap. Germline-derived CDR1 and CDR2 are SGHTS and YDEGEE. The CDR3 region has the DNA TGTGCCAGCAGTCAGAACACTGACTATGGCTACACCTTC. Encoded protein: CASSQNTDYGYTF.

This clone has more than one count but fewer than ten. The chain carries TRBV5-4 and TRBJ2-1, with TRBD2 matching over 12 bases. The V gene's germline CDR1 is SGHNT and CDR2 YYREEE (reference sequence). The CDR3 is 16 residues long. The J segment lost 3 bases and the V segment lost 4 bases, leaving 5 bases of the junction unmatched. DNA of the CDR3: TGTGCCAGCAGCGGAACTAGCGGGGGGAACTACAATGAGCAGTTCTTC. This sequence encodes CASSGTSGGNYNEQFF.